Following are 28 T cell receptor beta chains from one sample sequenced in a study of T-cell reconstitution after alpha-beta-depleted transplantation in children. The library targeted TCRbeta and was prepared with unique molecular identifiers. TCRdb recomputed calls from the PCR reads with MiXCR, one row per CDR3 protein. The sample shows approximately 250,000 distinct CDR3 sequences, approximately 9.8% of them seen only once. Sequencing used PBMCs from the stem cell graft donor, obtained from the stem cell graft. Source of these receptors: a human donor who donated a stem cell graft to a child with SCID.

This clonotype was seen many times. V gene TRBV7-8 combines with J gene TRBJ2-7; TRBD1 is a possible D gene (6 bases). Trimming left V 5 bases short and J 6 bases short, with 20 bases between. The V gene's germline CDR1 is SGHVS and CDR2 FQNEAQ. This CDR3 spans 15 amino acids. The CDR3 sequence is CASSPLGTNRVEQYF. The CDR3 DNA reads TGTGCCAGCAGCCCACTAGGGACCAACAGGGTCGAGCAGTACTTC. Combining the CDR3 with reference TRBV7-8 and TRBJ2-7 gives the whole variable domain GAGVSQSPRYKVAKRGQDVALRCDPISGHVSLFWYQQALGQGPEFLTYFQNEAQLDKSGLPSDRFFAERPEGSVSTLKIQRTQQEDSAVYLCASSPLGTNRVEQYFGPGTRLTVT.

This sequence joins TRBV5-4 and TRBJ1-3, with TRBD1 matching over 7 bases. V shed 4 bases and J 0 bases; nucleotides not matched to a gene: 10. CDR3 size: 17 residues. The V gene's germline CDR1 is SGHNT and CDR2 YYREEE (reference sequence). This CDR3 reads CASSPGGRALSGNTIYF. The CDR3 DNA sequence: TGTGCCAGCAGCCCAGGGGGAAGAGCCCTCTCTGGAAACACCATATATTTT.

There are a few counts of this clonotype. The gene calls are TRBV20-1 and TRBJ2-5, with D perhaps matching TRBD2 (6 bases). The V end was cut by 4 bases, the J end by 5 bases, with 14 bases between. Germline V gene data show CDR1 as DFQATT and CDR2 as SNEGSKA (reference sequence). The CDR3 is 13 amino acids. In DNA, the CDR3 is TGCAGTGCTATAAGAGCTAGCGCGGAGACCCAGTACTTC. Encoded protein: CSAIRASAETQYF.

In this sample, this clonotype turned up many times. The V call is TRBV5-1, the J call TRBJ2-5, with D uncertain. This CDR3 has 15 residues. The ends were cut back, 0 bases at V and 5 bases at J, with 14 bases in the middle. The V gene's germline CDR1 is SGHRS and CDR2 YFSETQ. The CDR3 loop is CASSLEVGPPETQYF. Here the CDR3 DNA reads TGCGCCAGCAGCTTGGAAGTAGGGCCGCCGGAGACCCAGTACTTC. Looking up the rest from reference TRBV5-1 and TRBJ2-5 gives the full variable domain: KAGVTQTPRYLIKTRGQQVTLSCSPISGHRSVSWYQQTPGQGLQFLFEYFSETQRNKGNFPGRFSGRQFSNSRSEMNVSTLELGDSALYLCASSLEVGPPETQYFGPGTRLLVL.

In this sample, this clonotype turned up many times. This chain connects TRBV7-9 to TRBJ2-7; 7 bases fit TRBD1. V was pared by 0 bases and J by 3 bases, with 5 bases of the junction left unmatched. CDR1 and CDR2 (germline): SEHNR, FQNEAQ (reference sequence). The CDR3 covers 15 residues. CDR3 loop: CASSLAGTAVYEQYF. CDR3 DNA sequence: TGTGCCAGCAGCTTAGCCGGGACAGCCGTCTACGAGCAGTACTTC.

This clonotype has at least ten counts. The CDR3 here is CASSPQGSGASNEQFF. The DNA for the CDR3 is TGCGCCAGCAGCCCCCAGGGGAGCGGGGCCAGTAATGAGCAGTTCTTC. V usage is TRBV5-1 and J usage is TRBJ2-1; D possibly corresponds to TRBD2 (7 bases). The germline V and J ends were trimmed by 4 bases and 7 bases, with 21 bases remaining between them. CDR1 is SGHRS, CDR2 YFSETQ, per germline. The CDR3 runs 16 residues.

This clonotype was observed at least ten times. The rearrangement uses TRBV7-3 and TRBJ2-7, with 7 bases identical to TRBD2. The CDR3 covers 16 residues. Per germline, CDR1 SGHTA and CDR2 FQGTGA. With 4 bases clipped from V and 1 base from J, the junction kept 10 bases outside the gene matches. In DNA form, the CDR3 reads TGTGCCAGCAGCTCGCACGGGGGGTCGGCTTCCTACGAGCAGTACTTC. Protein product: CASSSHGGSASYEQYF.

This chain connects TRBV3-1 to TRBJ2-1; a possible D gene is TRBD2 (6 bases). Germline V gene lookup returns CDR1 LGHDT and CDR2 YNNKEL (reference sequence). V gave up 7 bases and J gave up 8 bases, with 21 bases separating them. The CDR3 length is 15 residues. In DNA, the CDR3 is TGTGCCAGCACCAATCCAGCGGGCCTGTCGGATGAGCAGTTCTTC. This encodes CASTNPAGLSDEQFF.

This clonotype was observed at least ten times. The V call is TRBV20-1, the J call TRBJ2-3; no clear D. CDR3 length: 13 amino acids. The germline V gene encodes CDR1 DFQATT and CDR2 SNEGSKA (reference sequence). V was clipped by 1 base and J by 0 bases, with 5 bases between them. In DNA, the CDR3 is TGCAGTGCTAGAGCTGTGAGCACAGATACGCAGTATTTT. Amino acids: CSARAVSTDTQYF.

This CDR3 reads CSAEKQANTEAFF. The CDR3 DNA sequence: TGCAGTGCTGAGAAACAAGCCAACACTGAAGCTTTCTTT. The rearrangement uses TRBV20-1 and TRBJ1-1, with D unresolved. The V gene's germline CDR1 is DFQATT and CDR2 SNEGSKA (reference sequence). The CDR3 extends over 13 amino acids. Trimming took 5 bases from V and 2 from J, leaving 12 bases between them.

This clonotype was observed many times. The chain carries TRBV12-3 or TRBV12-4 and TRBJ2-7; D gene uncertain. V was shortened by 4 bases and J by 1 base, with 5 bases between the two germline ends. This CDR3 comprises 12 residues. The CDR3 nucleotides are TGTGCCAGCAGTTCTACATCCTACGAGCAGTACTTC. The encoded protein is CASSSTSYEQYF.

This clonotype was seen a handful of times. The J gene is TRBJ2-3, the V gene TRBV18; maybe TRBD1 (6 bases). The V end lost 3 bases, the J end lost 0 bases, and 13 bases lay between the germline ends. This CDR3 comprises 16 residues. Germline-derived CDR1 and CDR2 are KGHSH and LQKENI. The DNA of the CDR3 is TGTGCCAGCTCACCCACCGGGACATGGAGCACAGATACGCAGTATTTT. Protein: CASSPTGTWSTDTQYF.

The sample holds many counts of this clonotype. The chain joins TRBV7-8 to TRBJ1-1; TRBD1 matches at 9 bases. Trimming removed 5 bases from V and 10 bases from J; junction bases left unmatched: 5. Looked up from germline, CDR1 is SGHVS and CDR2 is FQNEAQ. This CDR3 region has 12 residues. The CDR3 DNA sequence: TGTGCCAGCAGCCCCCAGACAGGGGGAGCTTTCTTT. Translated: CASSPQTGGAFF.

This clonotype was counted at least ten times. The chain is built from TRBV15 and TRBJ2-1, with 9 nucleotides matching TRBD1. Germline CDR1 reads LNHNV; CDR2 reads YYDKDF (reference sequence). After removal of 6 bases from V and 4 bases from J, the junction contained 10 bases not matched to a gene. The CDR3 is 16 amino acids. The CDR3 is CATRAFRDRDYNEQFF. DNA for the CDR3: TGTGCCACCAGGGCTTTCCGGGACAGGGATTACAATGAGCAGTTCTTC.

This clonotype was recorded at least ten times. The V gene is TRBV6-1, the J gene TRBJ1-6; perhaps TRBD1 as D (5 bases). From germline, CDR1 is MNHNS and CDR2 SASEGT. This CDR3 comprises 16 residues. With 6 bases removed from V and 8 bases from J, the gap between germline ends came to 20 bases. The chain's CDR3 is CASRGDPGNKDSPLHF. In DNA form, the CDR3 reads TGTGCCAGCAGGGGGGACCCAGGGAACAAGGATTCACCCCTCCACTTT.

This clonotype has at least ten counts. The chain couples TRBV21-1 to TRBJ2-4; TRBD2, the D gene given by the table, was not confirmed from the DNA. TRBV21-1 is marked as a pseudogene. CDR3 length: 19 amino acids. The CDR3 here is CASSKPSRAGGRLRNIQYF. CDR3 sequence (DNA): TGTGCCAGCAGCAAACCTTCGCGAGCGGGGGGGAGATTGAGAAACATTCAGTACTTC.

This chain links TRBV11-2 with TRBJ2-7; the D is unclear. This CDR3 spans 17 amino acids. The germline gives CDR1 SGHAT, CDR2 FQNNGV. V lost 0 bases and J 0 bases, leaving 15 bases between the germline ends. CDR3 in DNA: TGTGCCAGCAGCTTAGATCATTTTAGTGCCAGCTCCTACGAGCAGTACTTC. Its protein product is CASSLDHFSASSYEQYF.

In its sample, this clonotype was seen a few times. With a much larger clone just one base away, this may be a read error. The rearrangement links TRBV20-1 to TRBJ1-6, with TRBD1 as a possible D gene (5 bases). In germline, CDR1 is DFQATT, CDR2 SNEGSKA (reference sequence). The CDR3 consists of 18 residues. The CDR3 protein is CRARPGLPATSCNSPLHF. The CDR3 DNA follows: TGCAGGGCTAGACCGGGACTCCCTGCGACCTCCTGTAATTCACCCCTCCACTTT.

This clonotype was counted ten times or more. The chain combines TRBV7-2 with TRBJ2-1; no firm D call. V shed 0 bases and J shed 0 bases, with 9 bases lying between them. CDR3 length equals 16 residues. Germline V gene data show CDR1 as SGHTA and CDR2 as FQGNSA. CDR3 coding DNA: TGTGCCAGCAGCTTAGCGGGGTTCAGCTCCTACAATGAGCAGTTCTTC. This gives the protein CASSLAGFSSYNEQFF.

This clonotype came up many times. V is TRBV5-5 and J is TRBJ2-2; no firm D call. Germline-derived CDR1 and CDR2 are SGHKS and YYEKEE (reference sequence). V was clipped by 7 bases and J by 4 bases, with 14 bases between them. This CDR3 comprises 14 residues. The CDR3 coding sequence is TGTGCCAGCGAGATTGACGTAGGCACCGGGGAGCTGTTTTTT. Protein product: CASEIDVGTGELFF.

The chain's CDR3 is CSARDRGQSTQYF. DNA for the CDR3: TGCAGTGCTAGAGATCGCGGACAATCTACGCAGTATTTT. The J gene is TRBJ2-3, the V gene TRBV20-1, with TRBD1 as a possible D gene (5 bases). Trimming removed 0 bases from V and 8 bases from J, with 12 bases in between. The CDR3 runs to 13 residues. The V gene's germline CDR1 is DFQATT and CDR2 SNEGSKA (reference sequence).

This clonotype was counted at least ten times. CDR3 coding DNA: TGTGCCAGCATCGGGACAGGGGGCTATGGCTACACCTTC. Translating gives CASIGTGGYGYTF. V gene TRBV12-3 or TRBV12-4 combines with J gene TRBJ1-2; 11 bases line up with TRBD1. V shed 7 bases and J 4 bases; nucleotides not matched to a gene: 2. This CDR3 is 13 amino acids long.

This clonotype was recorded many times. The V and J genes are TRBV12-3 or TRBV12-4 and TRBJ1-4, with D perhaps matching TRBD1 (5 bases). Trimming stripped 1 base from V and 1 base from J, with 7 bases between. This CDR3 region has 15 residues. This chain's CDR3 is CASSLGGVTNEKLFF. For the CDR3, the DNA is TGTGCCAGCAGTTTAGGAGGGGTAACTAATGAAAAACTGTTTTTT.

At least ten counts were recorded for this clonotype. The chain recombines TRBV4-2 with TRBJ2-7; 9 bases are a match to TRBD2. Trimming removed 4 bases from V and 3 bases from J; junction bases left unmatched: 10. From germline, CDR1 is LGHNA and CDR2 YNFKEQ. The CDR3 runs to 16 residues. As DNA, the CDR3 is TGTGCCAGCAGCCTAGACCCGGGACTAGCTATCTACGAGCAGTACTTC. Protein: CASSLDPGLAIYEQYF.

Ten or more counts support this clonotype. The chain joins TRBV4-1 to TRBJ2-1; a weak D match, TRBD2 (6 bases). The CDR3 sequence is 16 residues long. The V end was cut by 2 bases, the J end by 0 bases, with 11 bases between. Germline V lookup: CDR1 MGHRA, CDR2 YSYEKL. In DNA, the CDR3 is TGCGCCAGCAGCCAACATGGGGGGAGCTCCTACAATGAGCAGTTCTTC. Translation: CASSQHGGSSYNEQFF.

This clonotype was picked up many times. The V and J genes are TRBV28 and TRBJ2-2; TRBD1 might be the D (5 bases). This CDR3 has 13 amino acids. Trimming cost V 5 bases and J 6 bases, with 10 bases left between them. Per germline, CDR1 MDHEN and CDR2 SYDVKM. In DNA, the CDR3 is TGTGCCAGCAGTCTAGGGGTCGCCGGGGAGCTGTTTTTT. It is translated as CASSLGVAGELFF.

This clonotype was detected many times. The rearrangement joins TRBV7-2 to TRBJ1-6; D is ambiguous. Deletions cut 1 base from V and 6 bases from J, with 13 bases between. CDR1 is SGHTA, CDR2 FQGNSA, per germline. This CDR3 has 16 residues. In nucleotides, the CDR3 is TGTGCCAGCAGCTTAGATCGGGGTACGAGTAATTCACCCCTCCACTTT. It yields the protein CASSLDRGTSNSPLHF.

The chain links TRBV27 to TRBJ2-7; TRBD1 aligns across 8 bases. The CDR3 sequence is 14 residues long. After removal of 2 bases from V and 4 bases from J, the junction contained 4 bases not matched to a gene. CDR1 and CDR2 (germline): MNHEY, SMNVEV (reference sequence). The CDR3 is CASSLMQGAYEQYF. The CDR3 DNA reads TGTGCCAGCAGTTTAATGCAGGGGGCTTACGAGCAGTACTTC.